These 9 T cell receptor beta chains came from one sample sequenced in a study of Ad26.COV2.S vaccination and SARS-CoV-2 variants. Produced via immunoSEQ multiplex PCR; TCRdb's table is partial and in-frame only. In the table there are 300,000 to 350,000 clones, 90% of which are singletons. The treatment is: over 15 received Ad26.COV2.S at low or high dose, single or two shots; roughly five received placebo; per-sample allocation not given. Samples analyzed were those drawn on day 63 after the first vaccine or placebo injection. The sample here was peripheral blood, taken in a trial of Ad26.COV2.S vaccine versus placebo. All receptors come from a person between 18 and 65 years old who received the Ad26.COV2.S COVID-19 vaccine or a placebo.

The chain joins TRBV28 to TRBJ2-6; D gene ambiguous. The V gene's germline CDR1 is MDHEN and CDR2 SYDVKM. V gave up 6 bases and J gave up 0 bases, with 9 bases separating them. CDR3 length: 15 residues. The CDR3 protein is CASRGFSSGANVLTF. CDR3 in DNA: TGTGCCAGCAGGGGATTCAGCTCTGGGGCCAACGTCCTGACTTTC.

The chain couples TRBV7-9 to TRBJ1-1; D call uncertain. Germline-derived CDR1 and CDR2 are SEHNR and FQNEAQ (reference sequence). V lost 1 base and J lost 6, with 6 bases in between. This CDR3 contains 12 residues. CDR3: CASSLEDPEAFF. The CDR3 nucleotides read TGTGCCAGCAGCTTAGAGGACCCTGAAGCTTTCTTT.

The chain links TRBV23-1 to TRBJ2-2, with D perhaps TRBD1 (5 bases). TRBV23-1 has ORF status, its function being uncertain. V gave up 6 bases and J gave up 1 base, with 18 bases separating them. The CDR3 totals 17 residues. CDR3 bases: TGCGCCAGCAGCCCCCCTCCAGGGCTCGGGAACACCGGGGAGCTGTTTTTT. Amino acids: CASSPPPGLGNTGELFF.

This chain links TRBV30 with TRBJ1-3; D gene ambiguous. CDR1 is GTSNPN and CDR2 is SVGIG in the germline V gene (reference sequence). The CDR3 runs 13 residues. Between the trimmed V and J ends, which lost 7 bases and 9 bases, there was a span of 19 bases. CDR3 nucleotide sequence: TGTGCCTCCGGGGAAATAGGAAAGAGCACCATATATTTT. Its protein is CASGEIGKSTIYF.

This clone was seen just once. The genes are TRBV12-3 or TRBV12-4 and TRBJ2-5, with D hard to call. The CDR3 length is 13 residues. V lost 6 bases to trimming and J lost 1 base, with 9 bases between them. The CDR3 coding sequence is TGTGCCAGCAGAAGCGCCCTCCAAGAGACCCAGTACTTC. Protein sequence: CASRSALQETQYF.

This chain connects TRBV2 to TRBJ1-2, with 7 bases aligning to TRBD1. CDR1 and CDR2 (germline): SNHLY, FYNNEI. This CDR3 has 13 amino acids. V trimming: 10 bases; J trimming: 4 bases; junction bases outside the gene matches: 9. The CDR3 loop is CATRTGVSYGYTF. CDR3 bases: TGTGCCACTCGGACAGGAGTATCCTATGGCTACACCTTC.

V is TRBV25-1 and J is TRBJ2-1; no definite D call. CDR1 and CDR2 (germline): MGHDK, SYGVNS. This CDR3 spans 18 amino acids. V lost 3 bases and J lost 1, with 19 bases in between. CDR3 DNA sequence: TGTGCCAGCAGTGATCGTTCAATTTTTGGTCCTTCCTACAATGAGCAGTTCTTC. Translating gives CASSDRSIFGPSYNEQFF. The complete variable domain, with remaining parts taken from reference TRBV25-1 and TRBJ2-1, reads EADIYQTPRYLVIGTGKKITLECSQTMGHDKMYWYQQDPGMELHLIHYSYGVNSTEKGDLSSESTVSRIRTEHFPLTLESARPSHTSQYLCASSDRSIFGPSYNEQFFGPGTRLTVL.

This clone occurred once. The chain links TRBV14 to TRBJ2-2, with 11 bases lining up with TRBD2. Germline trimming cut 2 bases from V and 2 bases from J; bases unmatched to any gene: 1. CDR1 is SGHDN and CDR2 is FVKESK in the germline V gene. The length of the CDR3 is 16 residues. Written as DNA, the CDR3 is TGTGCCAGCAGCCAACTAGCGGGAGGAAACACCGGGGAGCTGTTTTTT. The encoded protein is CASSQLAGGNTGELFF.

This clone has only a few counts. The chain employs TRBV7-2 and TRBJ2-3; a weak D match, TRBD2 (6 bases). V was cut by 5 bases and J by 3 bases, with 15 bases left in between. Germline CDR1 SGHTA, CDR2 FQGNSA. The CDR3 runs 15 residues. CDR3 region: CASSPRSGQTDTQYF. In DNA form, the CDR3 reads TGTGCCAGCAGCCCACGGAGCGGGCAGACAGATACGCAGTATTTT.